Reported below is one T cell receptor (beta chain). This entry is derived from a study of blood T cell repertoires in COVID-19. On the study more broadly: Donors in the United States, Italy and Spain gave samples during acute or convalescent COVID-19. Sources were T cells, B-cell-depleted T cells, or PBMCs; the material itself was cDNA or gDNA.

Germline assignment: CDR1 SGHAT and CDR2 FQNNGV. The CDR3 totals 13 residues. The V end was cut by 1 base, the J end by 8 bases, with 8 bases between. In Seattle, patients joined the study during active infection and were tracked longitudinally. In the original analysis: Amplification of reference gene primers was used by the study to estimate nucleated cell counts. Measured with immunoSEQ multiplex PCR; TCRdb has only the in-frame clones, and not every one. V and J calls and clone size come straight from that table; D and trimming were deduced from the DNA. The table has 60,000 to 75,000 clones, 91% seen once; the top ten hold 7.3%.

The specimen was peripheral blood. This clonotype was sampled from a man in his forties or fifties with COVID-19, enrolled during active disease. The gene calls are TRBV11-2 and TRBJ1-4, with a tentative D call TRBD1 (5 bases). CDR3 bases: TGTGCCAGCAGCTTAGCCCAGGGCGAAAAACTGTTTTTT. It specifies CASSLAQGEKLFF.